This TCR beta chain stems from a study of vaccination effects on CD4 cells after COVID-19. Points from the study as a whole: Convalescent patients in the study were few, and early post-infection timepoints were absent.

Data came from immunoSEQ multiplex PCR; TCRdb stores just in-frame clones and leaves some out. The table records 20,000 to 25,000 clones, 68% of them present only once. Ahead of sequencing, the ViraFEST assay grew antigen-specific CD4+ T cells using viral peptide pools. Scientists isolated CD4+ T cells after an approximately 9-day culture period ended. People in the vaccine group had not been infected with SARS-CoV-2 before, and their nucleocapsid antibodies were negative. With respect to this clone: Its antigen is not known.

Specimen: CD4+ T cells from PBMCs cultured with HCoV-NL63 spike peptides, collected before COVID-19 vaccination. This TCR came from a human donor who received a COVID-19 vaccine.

The CDR3 spells CASGLTSGLTDTQYF. The DNA of the CDR3 is TGTGCCAGCGGCTTGACTAGCGGGCTCACAGATACGCAGTATTTT. The chain recombines TRBV2 with TRBJ2-3, with TRBD2 matching 10 bases. This CDR3 is built from 15 residues. Per the germline V gene, CDR1 is SNHLY and CDR2 is FYNNEI. V shed 8 bases, J shed 2 bases, and the junction held 7 bases outside the gene matches.